The table lists the clone carrying this T cell receptor (beta chain) with a few counts. Its antigen remains unknown. TCRdb used MiXCR to reprocess the RT-PCR reads, holding one entry per CDR3 protein. The table shows a few hundred thousand distinct CDR3 sequences, with less than 15% occurring only once. This sample is drawn from a study of response to subunit inactivated influenza vaccine. The CDR3 totals 15 residues. Germline CDR1 is SGHVS and CDR2 is FQNEAQ. J was trimmed by 8 bases and V by 4 bases; bases with no gene match: 11. Study outcomes and limitations: Authors suggested each seasonal influenza vaccination recruits few new T cells.

The TCR comes from a man aged 50 to 59 who received an inactivated influenza vaccine. The J gene is TRBJ1-2, the V gene TRBV7-8; 9 bases are a match to TRBD1. The material sequenced was PBMCs from blood, taken approximately 12 days after vaccination. CDR3 sequence reads: CASSSRETGGRGYTF. The CDR3 DNA sequence: TGTGCCAGCAGCTCCCGGGAGACAGGGGGAAGAGGCTACACCTTC.